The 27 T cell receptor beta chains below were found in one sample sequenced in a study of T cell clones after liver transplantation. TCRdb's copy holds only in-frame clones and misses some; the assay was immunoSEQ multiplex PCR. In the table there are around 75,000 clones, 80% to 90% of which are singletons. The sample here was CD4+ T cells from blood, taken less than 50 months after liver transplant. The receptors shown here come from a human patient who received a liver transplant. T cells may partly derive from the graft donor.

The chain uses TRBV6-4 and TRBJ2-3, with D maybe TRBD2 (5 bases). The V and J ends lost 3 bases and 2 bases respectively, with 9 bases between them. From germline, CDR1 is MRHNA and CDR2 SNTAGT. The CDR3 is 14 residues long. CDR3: CASSDEGFTDTQYF. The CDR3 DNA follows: TGTGCCAGCAGTGATGAGGGCTTCACAGATACGCAGTATTTT.

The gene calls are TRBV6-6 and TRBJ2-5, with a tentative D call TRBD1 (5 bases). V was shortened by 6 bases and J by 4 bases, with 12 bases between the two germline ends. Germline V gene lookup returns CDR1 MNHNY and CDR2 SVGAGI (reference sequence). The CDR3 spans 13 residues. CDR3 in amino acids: CASSQLGVETQYF. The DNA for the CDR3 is TGTGCCAGCAGCCAGCTAGGGGTAGAGACCCAGTACTTC.

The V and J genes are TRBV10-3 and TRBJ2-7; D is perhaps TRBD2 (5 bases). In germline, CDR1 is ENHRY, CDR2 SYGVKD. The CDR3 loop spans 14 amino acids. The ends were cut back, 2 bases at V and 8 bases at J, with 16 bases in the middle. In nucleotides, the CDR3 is TGTGCCATCAGTGAGCGGGAACCTTTACGGAAGCAGTACTTC. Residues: CAISEREPLRKQYF.

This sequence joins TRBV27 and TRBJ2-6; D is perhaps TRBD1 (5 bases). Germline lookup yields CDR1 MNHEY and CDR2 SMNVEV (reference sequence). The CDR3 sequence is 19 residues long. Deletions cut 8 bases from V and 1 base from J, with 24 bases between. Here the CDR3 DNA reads TGTGCCAGCGGCTTAAGGGGTTTTTTGGTCCAGTCTGGGGCCAACGTCCTGACTTTC. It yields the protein CASGLRGFLVQSGANVLTF. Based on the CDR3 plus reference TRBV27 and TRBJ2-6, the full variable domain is EAQVTQNPRYLITVTGKKLTVTCSQNMNHEYMSWYRQDPGLGLRQIYYSMNVEVTDKGDVPEGYKVSRKEKRNFPLILESPSPNQTSLYFCASGLRGFLVQSGANVLTFGAGSRLTVL.

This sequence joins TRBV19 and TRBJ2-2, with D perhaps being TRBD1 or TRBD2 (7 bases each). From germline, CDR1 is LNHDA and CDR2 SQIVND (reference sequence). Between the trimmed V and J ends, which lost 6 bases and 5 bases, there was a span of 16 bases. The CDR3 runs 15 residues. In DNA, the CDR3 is TGTGCCAGTAGGTCCCGCAGGGGGGGGACCGGGGAGCTGTTTTTT. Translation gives CASRSRRGGTGELFF.

The CDR3 region has the DNA TGTGCCAGCTCACTGGACAGAGGATATGGCTACACCTTC. This gives the protein CASSLDRGYGYTF. The chain links TRBV28 to TRBJ1-2, with a possible D match to TRBD1 (6 bases). V was clipped by 8 bases and J by 5 bases, with 15 bases between them. The CDR3 totals 13 residues. Germline V gene data show CDR1 as MDHEN and CDR2 as SYDVKM.

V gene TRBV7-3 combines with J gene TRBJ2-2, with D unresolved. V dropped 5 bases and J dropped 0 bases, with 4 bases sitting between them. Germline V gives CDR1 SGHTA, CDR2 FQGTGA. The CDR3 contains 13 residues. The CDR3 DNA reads TGTGCCAGCAGCAGGACGAACACCGGGGAGCTGTTTTTT. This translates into CASSRTNTGELFF. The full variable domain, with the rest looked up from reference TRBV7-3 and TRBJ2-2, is GAGVSQTPSNKVTEKGKYVELRCDPISGHTALYWYRQSLGQGPEFLIYFQGTGAADDSGLPNDRFFAVRPEGSVSTLKIQRTERGDSAVYLCASSRTNTGELFFGEGSRLTVL.

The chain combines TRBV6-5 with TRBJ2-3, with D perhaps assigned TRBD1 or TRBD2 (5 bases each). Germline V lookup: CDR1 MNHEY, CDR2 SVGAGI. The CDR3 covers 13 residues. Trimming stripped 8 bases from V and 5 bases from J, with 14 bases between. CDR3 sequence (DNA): TGTGCCAGCGCGAGGGACCCCCGAGATACGCAGTATTTT. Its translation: CASARDPRDTQYF.

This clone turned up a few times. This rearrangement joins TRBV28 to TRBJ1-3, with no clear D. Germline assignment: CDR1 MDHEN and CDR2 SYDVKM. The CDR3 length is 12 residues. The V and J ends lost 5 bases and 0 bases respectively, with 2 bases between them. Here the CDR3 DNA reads TGTGCCAGCAGTACCTCTGGAAACACCATATATTTT. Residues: CASSTSGNTIYF.

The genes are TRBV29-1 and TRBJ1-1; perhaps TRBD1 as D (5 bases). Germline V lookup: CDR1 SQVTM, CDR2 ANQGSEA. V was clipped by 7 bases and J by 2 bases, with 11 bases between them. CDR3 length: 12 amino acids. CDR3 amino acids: CSAMTVNTEAFF. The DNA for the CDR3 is TGCAGCGCCATGACAGTAAACACTGAAGCTTTCTTT. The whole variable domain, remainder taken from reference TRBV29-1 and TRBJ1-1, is SAVISQKPSRDICQRGTSLTIQCQVDSQVTMMFWYRQQPGQSLTLIATANQGSEATYESGFVIDKFPISRPNLTFSTLTVSNMSPEDSSIYLCSAMTVNTEAFFGQGTRLTVV.

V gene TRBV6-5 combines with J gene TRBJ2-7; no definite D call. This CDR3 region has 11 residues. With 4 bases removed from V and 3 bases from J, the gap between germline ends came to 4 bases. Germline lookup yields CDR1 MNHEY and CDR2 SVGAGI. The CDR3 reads CASSLGYEQYF. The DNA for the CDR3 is TGTGCCAGCAGTTTGGGCTACGAGCAGTACTTC.

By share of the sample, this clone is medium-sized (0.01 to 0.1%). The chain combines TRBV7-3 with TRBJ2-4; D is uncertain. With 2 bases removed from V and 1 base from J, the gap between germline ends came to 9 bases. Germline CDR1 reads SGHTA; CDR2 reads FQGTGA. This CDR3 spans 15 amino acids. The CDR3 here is CASSLWGNAKNIQYF. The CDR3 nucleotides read TGTGCCAGCAGCTTATGGGGAAACGCCAAAAACATTCAGTACTTC.

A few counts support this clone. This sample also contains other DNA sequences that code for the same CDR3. The CDR3 DNA is TGTGCCAGCTCACCAGCAGATACGCAGTATTTT. It specifies CASSPADTQYF. The V and J genes are TRBV18 and TRBJ2-3; D uncertain. The CDR3 contains 11 residues. Trimming removed 2 bases at V and 4 bases at J, with 1 base between. Germline lookup yields CDR1 KGHSH and CDR2 LQKENI.

CDR3 nucleotides: TGTGCCAGCACTCCAAGTGTGAGGGCTGGGGCCAACGTCCTGACTTTC. It encodes CASTPSVRAGANVLTF. The chain links TRBV7-2 to TRBJ2-6; weak D call: TRBD2 (5 bases). The germline V gene has CDR1 SGHTA and CDR2 FQGNSA. The ends were cut back, 7 bases at V and 2 bases at J, with 15 bases in the middle. The CDR3 covers 16 residues. Complete variable domain (other parts from reference TRBV7-2 and TRBJ2-6): GAGVSQSPSNKVTEKGKDVELRCDPISGHTALYWYRQSLGQGLEFLIYFQGNSAPDKSGLPSDRFSAERTGGSVSTLTIQRTQQEDSAVYLCASTPSVRAGANVLTFGAGSRLTVL.

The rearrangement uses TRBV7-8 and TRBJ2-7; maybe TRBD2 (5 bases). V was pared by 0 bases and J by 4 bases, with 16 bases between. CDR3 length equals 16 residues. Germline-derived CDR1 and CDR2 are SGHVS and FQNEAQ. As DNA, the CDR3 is TGTGCCAGCAGCTTAGCCGGGGTTCTCAGGATGTACGAGCAGTACTTC. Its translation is CASSLAGVLRMYEQYF. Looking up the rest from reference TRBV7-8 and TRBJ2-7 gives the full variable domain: GAGVSQSPRYKVAKRGQDVALRCDPISGHVSLFWYQQALGQGPEFLTYFQNEAQLDKSGLPSDRFFAERPEGSVSTLKIQRTQQEDSAVYLCASSLAGVLRMYEQYFGPGTRLTVT.

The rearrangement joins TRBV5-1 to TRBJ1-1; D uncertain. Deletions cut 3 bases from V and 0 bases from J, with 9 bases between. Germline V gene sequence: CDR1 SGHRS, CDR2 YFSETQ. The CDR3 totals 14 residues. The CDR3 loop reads CASSYDELNTEAFF. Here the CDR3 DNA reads TGCGCCAGCAGCTATGACGAGTTGAACACTGAAGCTTTCTTT.

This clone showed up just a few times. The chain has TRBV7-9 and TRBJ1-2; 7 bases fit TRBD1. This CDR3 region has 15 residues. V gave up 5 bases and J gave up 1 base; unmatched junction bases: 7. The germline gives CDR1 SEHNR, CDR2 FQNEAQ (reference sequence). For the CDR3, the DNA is TGTGCCAGCAGCCAGGGACAGAACCTTAACTATGGCTACACCTTC. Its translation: CASSQGQNLNYGYTF.

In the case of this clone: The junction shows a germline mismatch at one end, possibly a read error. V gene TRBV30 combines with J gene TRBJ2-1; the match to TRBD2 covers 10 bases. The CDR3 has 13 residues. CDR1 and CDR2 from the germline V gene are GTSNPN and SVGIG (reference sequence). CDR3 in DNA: TGTGCCTGGAGCGGCACTCGACTAGCGGGTATTGTCTTC. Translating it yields CAWSGTRLAGIVF.

CDR3 in DNA: TGCAGCGTTGTTCGGGGGGCCTATGGCTACACCTTC. Its translation is CSVVRGAYGYTF. This chain joins TRBV29-1 and TRBJ1-2, with D possibly matching TRBD1 (6 bases). The germline gives CDR1 SQVTM, CDR2 ANQGSEA. Trimming cost V 4 bases and J 4 bases, with 10 bases left between them. CDR3 length: 12 amino acids.

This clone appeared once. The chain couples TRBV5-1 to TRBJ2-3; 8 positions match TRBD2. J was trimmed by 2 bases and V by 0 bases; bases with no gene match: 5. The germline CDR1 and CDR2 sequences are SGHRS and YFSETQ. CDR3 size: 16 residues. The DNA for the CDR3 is TGCGCCAGCAGCTTGGCCGGAGCGGGGGTCACAGATACGCAGTATTTT. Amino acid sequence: CASSLAGAGVTDTQYF.

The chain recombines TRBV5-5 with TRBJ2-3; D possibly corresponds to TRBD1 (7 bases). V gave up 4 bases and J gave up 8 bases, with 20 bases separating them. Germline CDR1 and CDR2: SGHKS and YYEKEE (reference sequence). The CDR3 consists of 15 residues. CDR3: CASSPNLPGGLTQYF. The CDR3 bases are TGTGCCAGCAGCCCCAACTTGCCAGGGGGGCTTACGCAGTATTTT.

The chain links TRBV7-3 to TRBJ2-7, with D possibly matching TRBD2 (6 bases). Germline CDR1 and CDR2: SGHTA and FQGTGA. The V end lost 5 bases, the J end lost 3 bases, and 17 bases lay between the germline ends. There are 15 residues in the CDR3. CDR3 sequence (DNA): TGTGCCAGCAGCGCTCATAGAGGAGGGGACTACGAGCAGTACTTC. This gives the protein CASSAHRGGDYEQYF.

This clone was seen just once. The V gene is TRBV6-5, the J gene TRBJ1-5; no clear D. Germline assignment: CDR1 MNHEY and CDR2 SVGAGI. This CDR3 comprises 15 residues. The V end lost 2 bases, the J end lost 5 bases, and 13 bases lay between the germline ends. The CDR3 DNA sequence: TGTGCCAGCAGTTACAGTCCCCTGACCGATCAGCCCCAGCATTTT. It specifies CASSYSPLTDQPQHF.

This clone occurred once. CDR3 residues: CASSLDGLATDTQYF. The CDR3 bases are TGTGCCAGCAGCTTAGACGGGCTGGCGACAGATACGCAGTATTTT. The rearrangement uses TRBV7-2 and TRBJ2-3; D is ambiguous. Trimming took off 1 base at V and 3 bases at J, with 11 bases between the two ends. Germline V gene sequence: CDR1 SGHTA, CDR2 FQGNSA. The CDR3 consists of 15 residues.

CDR3 loop: CASTQGNYGYTF. The CDR3 coding sequence is TGTGCCAGCACTCAGGGGAACTATGGCTACACCTTC. This chain connects TRBV6-6 to TRBJ1-2, with D perhaps TRBD1 (6 bases). The CDR3 runs 12 residues. V gave up 7 bases and J gave up 2 bases, with 8 bases separating them. Looked up from germline, CDR1 is MNHNY and CDR2 is SVGAGI (reference sequence).

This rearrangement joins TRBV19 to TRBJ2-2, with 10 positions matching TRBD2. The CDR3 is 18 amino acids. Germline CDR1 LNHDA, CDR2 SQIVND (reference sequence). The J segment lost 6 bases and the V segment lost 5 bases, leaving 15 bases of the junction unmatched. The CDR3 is CASSYSARAGGSSGELFF. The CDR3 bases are TGTGCCAGTAGTTACTCGGCCCGAGCGGGGGGGAGTTCCGGGGAGCTGTTTTTT.

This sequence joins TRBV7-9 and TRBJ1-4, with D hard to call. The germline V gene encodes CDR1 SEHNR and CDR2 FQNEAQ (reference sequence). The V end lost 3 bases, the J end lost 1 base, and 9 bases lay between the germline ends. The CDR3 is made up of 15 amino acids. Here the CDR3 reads CASSFSSLTNEKLFF. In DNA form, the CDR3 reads TGTGCCAGCAGCTTTTCAAGCCTAACTAATGAAAAACTGTTTTTT.